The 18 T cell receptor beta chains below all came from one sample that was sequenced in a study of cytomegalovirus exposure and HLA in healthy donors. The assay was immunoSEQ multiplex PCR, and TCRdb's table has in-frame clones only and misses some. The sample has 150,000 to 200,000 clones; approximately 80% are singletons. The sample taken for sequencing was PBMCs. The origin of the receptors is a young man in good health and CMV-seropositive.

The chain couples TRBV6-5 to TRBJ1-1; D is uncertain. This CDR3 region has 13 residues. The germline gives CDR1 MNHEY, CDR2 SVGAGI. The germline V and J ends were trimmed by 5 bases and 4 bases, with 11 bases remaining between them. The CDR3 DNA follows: TGTGCCAGCAGTAGGACTCTAGGCACTGAAGCTTTCTTT. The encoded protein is CASSRTLGTEAFF.

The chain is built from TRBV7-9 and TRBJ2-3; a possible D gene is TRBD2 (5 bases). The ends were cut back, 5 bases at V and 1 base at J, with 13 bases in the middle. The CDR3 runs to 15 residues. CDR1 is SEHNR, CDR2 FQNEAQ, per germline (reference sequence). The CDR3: CASSPKGAGTDTQYF. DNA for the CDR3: TGTGCCAGCAGCCCAAAGGGAGCGGGCACAGATACGCAGTATTTT.

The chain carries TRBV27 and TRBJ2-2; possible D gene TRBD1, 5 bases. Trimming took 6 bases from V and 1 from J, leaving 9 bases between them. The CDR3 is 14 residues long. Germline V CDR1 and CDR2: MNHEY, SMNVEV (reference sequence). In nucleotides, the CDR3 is TGTGCCAGCAGCACCGGACAGAACACCGGGGAGCTGTTTTTT. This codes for CASSTGQNTGELFF.

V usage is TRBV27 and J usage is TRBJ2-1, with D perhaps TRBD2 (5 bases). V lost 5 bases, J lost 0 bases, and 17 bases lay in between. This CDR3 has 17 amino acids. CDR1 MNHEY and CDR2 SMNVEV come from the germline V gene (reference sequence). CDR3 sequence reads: CASSPFLGARSYNEQFF. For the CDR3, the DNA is TGTGCCAGCAGTCCCTTCTTGGGAGCTCGCTCCTACAATGAGCAGTTCTTC.

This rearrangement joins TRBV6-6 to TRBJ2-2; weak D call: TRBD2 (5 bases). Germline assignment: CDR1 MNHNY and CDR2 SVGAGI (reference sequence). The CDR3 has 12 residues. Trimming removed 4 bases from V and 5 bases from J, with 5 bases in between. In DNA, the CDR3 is TGTGCCAGCAGTTCGGGGACCGGGGAGCTGTTTTTT. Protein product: CASSSGTGELFF.

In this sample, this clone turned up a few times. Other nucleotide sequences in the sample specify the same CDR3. This CDR3 is CASSQGLAYEQYF. The CDR3 nucleotides read TGCGCCAGCAGCCAAGGGCTGGCCTACGAGCAGTACTTC. The chain is built from TRBV4-1 and TRBJ2-7, with D unclear. Germline V CDR1 and CDR2: MGHRA, YSYEKL. Trimming shortened V by 1 base and J by 2 bases, and 6 bases separated the two germline ends. CDR3 size: 13 residues.

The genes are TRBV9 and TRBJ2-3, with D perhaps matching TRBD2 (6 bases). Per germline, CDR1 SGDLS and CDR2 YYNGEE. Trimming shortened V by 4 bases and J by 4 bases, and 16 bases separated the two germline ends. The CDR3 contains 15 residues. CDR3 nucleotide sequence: TGTGCCAGCAGCCTGACTAGTAAAGGCGCAGATACGCAGTATTTT. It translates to CASSLTSKGADTQYF.

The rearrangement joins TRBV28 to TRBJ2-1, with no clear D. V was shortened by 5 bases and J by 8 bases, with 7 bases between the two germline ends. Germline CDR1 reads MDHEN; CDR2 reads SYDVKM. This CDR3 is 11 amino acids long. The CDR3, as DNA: TGTGCCAGCAGTATACAAGATGAGCAGTTCTTC. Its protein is CASSIQDEQFF.

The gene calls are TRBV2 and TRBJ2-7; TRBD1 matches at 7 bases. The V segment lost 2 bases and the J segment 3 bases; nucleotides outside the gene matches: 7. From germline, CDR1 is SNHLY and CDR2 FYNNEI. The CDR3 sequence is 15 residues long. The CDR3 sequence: CASSEWQGVVYEQYF. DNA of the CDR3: TGTGCCAGCAGTGAATGGCAGGGGGTAGTCTACGAGCAGTACTTC.

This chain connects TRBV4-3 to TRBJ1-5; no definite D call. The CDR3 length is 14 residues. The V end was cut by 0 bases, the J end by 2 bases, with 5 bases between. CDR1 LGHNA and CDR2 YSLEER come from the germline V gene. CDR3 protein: CASSQDRGNQPQHF. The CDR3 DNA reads TGCGCCAGCAGCCAAGATCGTGGCAATCAGCCCCAGCATTTT.

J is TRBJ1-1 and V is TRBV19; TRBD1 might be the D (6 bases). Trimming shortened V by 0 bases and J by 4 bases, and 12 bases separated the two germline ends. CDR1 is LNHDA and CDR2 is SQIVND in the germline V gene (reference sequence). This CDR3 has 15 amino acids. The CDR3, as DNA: TGTGCCAGTAGTATAGACGGCAGGGGACGCACTGAAGCTTTCTTT. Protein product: CASSIDGRGRTEAFF.

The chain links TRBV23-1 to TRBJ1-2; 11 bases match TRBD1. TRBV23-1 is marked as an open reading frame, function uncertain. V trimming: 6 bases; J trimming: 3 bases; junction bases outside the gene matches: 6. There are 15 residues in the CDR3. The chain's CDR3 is CASREDRGQYYGYTF. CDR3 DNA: TGCGCCAGCAGAGAGGACAGGGGGCAGTACTATGGCTACACCTTC.

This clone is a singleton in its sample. The CDR3 reads CASTHQETQYF. DNA of the CDR3: TGTGCCAGCACTCACCAAGAGACCCAGTACTTC. The chain couples TRBV27 to TRBJ2-5, with D uncertain. The CDR3 has 11 residues. V lost 7 bases and J lost 0, with 3 bases in between. Germline-derived CDR1 and CDR2 are MNHEY and SMNVEV (reference sequence).

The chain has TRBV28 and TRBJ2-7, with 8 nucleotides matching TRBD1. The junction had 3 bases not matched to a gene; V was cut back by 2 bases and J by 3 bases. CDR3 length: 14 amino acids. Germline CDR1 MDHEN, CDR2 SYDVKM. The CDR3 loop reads CASSLGQGYYEQYF. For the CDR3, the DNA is TGTGCCAGCAGTTTAGGACAGGGATACTACGAGCAGTACTTC.

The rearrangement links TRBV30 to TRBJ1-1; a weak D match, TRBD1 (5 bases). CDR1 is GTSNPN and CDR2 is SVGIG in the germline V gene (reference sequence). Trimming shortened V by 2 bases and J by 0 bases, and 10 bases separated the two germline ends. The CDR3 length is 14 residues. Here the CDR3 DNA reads TGTGCCTGGAGTAGGGCAGGGATGAACACTGAAGCTTTCTTT. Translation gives CAWSRAGMNTEAFF.

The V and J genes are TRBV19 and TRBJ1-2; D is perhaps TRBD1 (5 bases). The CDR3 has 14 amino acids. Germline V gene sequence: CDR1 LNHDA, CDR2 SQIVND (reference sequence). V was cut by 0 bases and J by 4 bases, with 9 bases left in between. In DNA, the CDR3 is TGTGCCAGTAGTATAGATACGACAGTCTATGGCTACACCTTC. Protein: CASSIDTTVYGYTF.

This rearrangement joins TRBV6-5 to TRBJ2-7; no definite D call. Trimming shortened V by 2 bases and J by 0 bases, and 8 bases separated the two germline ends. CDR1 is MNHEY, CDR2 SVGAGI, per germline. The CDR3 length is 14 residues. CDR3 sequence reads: CASSYEPASYEQYF. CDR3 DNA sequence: TGTGCCAGCAGTTACGAGCCCGCCTCCTACGAGCAGTACTTC.

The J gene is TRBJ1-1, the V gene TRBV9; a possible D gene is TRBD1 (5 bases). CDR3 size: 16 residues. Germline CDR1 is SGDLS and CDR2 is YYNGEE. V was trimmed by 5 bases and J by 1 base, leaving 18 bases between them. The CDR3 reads CASSRPIVGQNTEAFF. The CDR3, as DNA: TGTGCCAGCAGTCGTCCGATTGTGGGGCAGAACACTGAAGCTTTCTTT.